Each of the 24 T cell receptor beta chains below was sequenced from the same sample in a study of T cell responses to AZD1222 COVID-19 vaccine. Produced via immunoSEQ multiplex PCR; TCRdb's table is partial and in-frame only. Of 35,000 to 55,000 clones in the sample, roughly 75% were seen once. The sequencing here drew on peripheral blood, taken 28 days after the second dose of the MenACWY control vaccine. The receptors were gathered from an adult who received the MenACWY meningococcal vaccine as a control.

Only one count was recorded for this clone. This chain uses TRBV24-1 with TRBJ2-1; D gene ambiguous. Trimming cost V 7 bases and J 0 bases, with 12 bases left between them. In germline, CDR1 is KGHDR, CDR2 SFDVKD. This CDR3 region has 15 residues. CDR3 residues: CATRGGSSSYNEQFF. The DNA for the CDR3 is TGTGCCACCAGAGGTGGATCTAGCTCCTACAATGAGCAGTTCTTC.

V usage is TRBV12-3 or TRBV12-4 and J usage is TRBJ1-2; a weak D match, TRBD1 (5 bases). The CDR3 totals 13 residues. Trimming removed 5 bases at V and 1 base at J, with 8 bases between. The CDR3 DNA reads TGTGCCAGCAGTCCCCAGGGTAACTATGGCTACACCTTC. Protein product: CASSPQGNYGYTF.

The CDR3 nucleotides are TGTGCCAGTAGTTACACCTTACGGGGGGGCTCGGGAGAGCAGTTCTTC. Its translation is CASSYTLRGGSGEQFF. The chain links TRBV19 to TRBJ2-1; 8 bases agree with TRBD2. CDR1 LNHDA and CDR2 SQIVND come from the germline V gene (reference sequence). The ends lost 5 bases at V and 10 bases at J; junction bases unmatched: 16. The CDR3 sequence is 16 residues long.

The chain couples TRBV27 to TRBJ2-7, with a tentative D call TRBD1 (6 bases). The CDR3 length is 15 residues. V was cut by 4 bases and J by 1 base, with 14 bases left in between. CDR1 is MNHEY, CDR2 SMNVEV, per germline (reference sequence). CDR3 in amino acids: CASSSGWQGSYEQYF. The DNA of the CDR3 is TGTGCCAGCAGTTCCGGCTGGCAGGGGTCCTACGAGCAGTACTTC.

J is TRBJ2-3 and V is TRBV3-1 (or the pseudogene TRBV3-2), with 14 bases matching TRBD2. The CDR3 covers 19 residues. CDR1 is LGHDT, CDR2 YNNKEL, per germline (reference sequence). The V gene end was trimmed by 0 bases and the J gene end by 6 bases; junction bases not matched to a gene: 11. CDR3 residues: CASSQEDRGLAGAPDTQYF. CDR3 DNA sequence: TGTGCCAGCAGCCAAGAGGATAGGGGACTAGCGGGGGCTCCGGATACGCAGTATTTT.

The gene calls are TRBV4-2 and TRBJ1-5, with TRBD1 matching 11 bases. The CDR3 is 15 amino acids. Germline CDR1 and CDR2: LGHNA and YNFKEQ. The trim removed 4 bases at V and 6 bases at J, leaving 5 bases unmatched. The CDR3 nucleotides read TGTGCCAGCAGCCGTGGACAGGGGGCAGGTCAGCCCCAGCATTTT. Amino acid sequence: CASSRGQGAGQPQHF.

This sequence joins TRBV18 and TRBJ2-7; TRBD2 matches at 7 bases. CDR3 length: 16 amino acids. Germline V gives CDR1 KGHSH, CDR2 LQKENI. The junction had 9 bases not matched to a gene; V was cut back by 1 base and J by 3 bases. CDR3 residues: CASSPREGLNFYEQYV. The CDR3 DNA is TGTGCCAGCTCACCACGGGAGGGCCTCAATTTCTACGAGCAGTACGTC.

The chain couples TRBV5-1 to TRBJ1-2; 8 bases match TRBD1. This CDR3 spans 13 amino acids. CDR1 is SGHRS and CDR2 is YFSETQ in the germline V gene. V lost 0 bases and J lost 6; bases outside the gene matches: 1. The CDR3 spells CASSLADRDGYTF. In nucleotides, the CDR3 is TGCGCCAGCAGCTTGGCGGACAGGGATGGCTACACCTTC.

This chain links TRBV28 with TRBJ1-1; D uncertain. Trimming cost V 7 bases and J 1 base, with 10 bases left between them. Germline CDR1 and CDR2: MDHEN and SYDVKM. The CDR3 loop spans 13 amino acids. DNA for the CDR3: TGTGCCAGCACCCACAATAGGAACACTGAAGCTTTCTTT. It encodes CASTHNRNTEAFF. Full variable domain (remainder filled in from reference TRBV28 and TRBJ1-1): DVKVTQSSRYLVKRTGEKVFLECVQDMDHENMFWYRQDPGLGLRLIYFSYDVKMKEKGDIPEGYSVSREKKERFSLILESASTNQTSMYLCASTHNRNTEAFFGQGTRLTVV.

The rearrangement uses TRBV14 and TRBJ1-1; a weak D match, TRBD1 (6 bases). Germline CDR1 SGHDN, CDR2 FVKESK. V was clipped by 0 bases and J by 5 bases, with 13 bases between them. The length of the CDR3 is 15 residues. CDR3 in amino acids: CASSQDLGGLTEAFF. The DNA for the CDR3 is TGTGCCAGCAGCCAAGATCTGGGGGGGCTGACTGAAGCTTTCTTT.

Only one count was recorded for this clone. The CDR3 reads CASSRGQGDYGYTF. CDR3 DNA: TGTGCCAGCAGCCGAGGGCAGGGAGACTATGGCTACACCTTC. The chain is built from TRBV5-5 and TRBJ1-2; a possible D gene is TRBD1 (5 bases). V lost 4 bases to trimming and J lost 3 bases, with 13 bases between them. In germline, CDR1 is SGHKS, CDR2 YYEKEE (reference sequence). CDR3 length: 14 amino acids. Complete variable domain (other parts from reference TRBV5-5 and TRBJ1-2): DAGVTQSPTHLIKTRGQQVTLRCSPISGHKSVSWYQQVLGQGPQFIFQYYEKEERGRGNFPDRFSARQFPNYSSELNVNALLLGDSALYLCASSRGQGDYGYTFGSGTRLTVV.

CDR3 coding DNA: TGTGCCTGGAGCCTAATACAGGGAGACAATCAGCCCCAGCATTTT. Translation gives CAWSLIQGDNQPQHF. The V call is TRBV30, the J call TRBJ1-5; weak D call: TRBD1 (6 bases). Germline CDR1 GTSNPN, CDR2 SVGIG (reference sequence). Between the trimmed V and J ends, which lost 3 bases and 3 bases, there was a span of 15 bases. The CDR3 sequence is 15 residues long. Variable domain in full (rest from reference TRBV30 and TRBJ1-5): SQTIHQWPATLVQPVGSPLSLECTVEGTSNPNLYWYRQAAGRGLQLLFYSVGIGQISSEVPQNLSASRPQDRQFILSSKKLLLSDSGFYLCAWSLIQGDNQPQHFGDGTRLSIL.

CDR3 sequence reads: CATSDPGTAYGYTF. The CDR3 DNA follows: TGTGCCACCAGTGACCCCGGGACAGCATATGGCTACACCTTC. The chain is built from TRBV24-1 and TRBJ1-2; 7 bases line up with TRBD1. Per the germline V gene, CDR1 is KGHDR and CDR2 is SFDVKD. The V and J ends lost 4 bases and 5 bases, in that order; junction bases with no gene match: 6. This CDR3 has 14 residues.

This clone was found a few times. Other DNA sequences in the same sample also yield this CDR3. The CDR3 DNA is TGTGCCAGCAGTTTATGGGGGAGCAATCAGCCCCAGCATTTT. It translates to CASSLWGSNQPQHF. The rearrangement links TRBV28 to TRBJ1-5; D call uncertain. The CDR3 has 14 amino acids. Deletions cut 0 bases from V and 1 base from J, with 4 bases between. Germline values: CDR1 MDHEN, CDR2 SYDVKM.

In DNA form, the CDR3 reads TGTGCCAGCAGTGACCGGGGGGGCGACCTGGGGAATGAGCAGTTCTTC. Translated: CASSDRGGDLGNEQFF. The rearrangement uses TRBV6-4 and TRBJ2-1; 8 bases map to TRBD2. The CDR3 spans 16 residues. With 2 bases clipped from V and 7 bases from J, the junction kept 10 bases outside the gene matches. CDR1 MRHNA and CDR2 SNTAGT come from the germline V gene.

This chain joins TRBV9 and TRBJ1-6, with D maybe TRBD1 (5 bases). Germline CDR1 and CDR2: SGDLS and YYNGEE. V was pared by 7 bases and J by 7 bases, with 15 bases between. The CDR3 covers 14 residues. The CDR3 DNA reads TGTGCCAGCGGCCTGGGGGGAGGCAATTCACCCCTCCACTTT. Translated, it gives CASGLGGGNSPLHF. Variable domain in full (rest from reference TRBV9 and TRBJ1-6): DSGVTQTPKHLITATGQRVTLRCSPRSGDLSVYWYQQSLDQGLQFLIQYYNGEERAKGNILERFSAQQFPDLHSELNLSSLELGDSALYFCASGLGGGNSPLHFGNGTRLTVT.

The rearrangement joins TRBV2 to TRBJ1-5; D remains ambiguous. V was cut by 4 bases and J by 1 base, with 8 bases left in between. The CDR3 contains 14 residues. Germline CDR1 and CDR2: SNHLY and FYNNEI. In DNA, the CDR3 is TGTGCCAGCAGTGTTGGGGAGAGCAATCAGCCCCAGCATTTT. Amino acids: CASSVGESNQPQHF. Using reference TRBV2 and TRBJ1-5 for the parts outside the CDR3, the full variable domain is EPEVTQTPSHQVTQMGQEVILRCVPISNHLYFYWYRQILGQKVEFLVSFYNNEISEKSEIFDDQFSVERPDGSNFTLKIRSTKLEDSAMYFCASSVGESNQPQHFGDGTRLSIL.

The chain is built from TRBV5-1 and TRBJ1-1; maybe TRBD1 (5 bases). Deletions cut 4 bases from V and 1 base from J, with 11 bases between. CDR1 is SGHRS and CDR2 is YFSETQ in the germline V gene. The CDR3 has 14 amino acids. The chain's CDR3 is CASSGGSGNTEAFF. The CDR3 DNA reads TGCGCCAGCAGCGGGGGGTCAGGGAACACTGAAGCTTTCTTT. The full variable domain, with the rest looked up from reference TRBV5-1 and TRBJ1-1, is KAGVTQTPRYLIKTRGQQVTLSCSPISGHRSVSWYQQTPGQGLQFLFEYFSETQRNKGNFPGRFSGRQFSNSRSEMNVSTLELGDSALYLCASSGGSGNTEAFFGQGTRLTVV.

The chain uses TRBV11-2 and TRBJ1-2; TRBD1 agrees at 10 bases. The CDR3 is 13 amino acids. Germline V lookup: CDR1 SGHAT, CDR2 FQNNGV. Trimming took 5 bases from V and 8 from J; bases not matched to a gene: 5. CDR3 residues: CASSRDRGGGYTF. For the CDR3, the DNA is TGTGCCAGCAGCCGGGACAGGGGTGGCGGCTACACCTTC.

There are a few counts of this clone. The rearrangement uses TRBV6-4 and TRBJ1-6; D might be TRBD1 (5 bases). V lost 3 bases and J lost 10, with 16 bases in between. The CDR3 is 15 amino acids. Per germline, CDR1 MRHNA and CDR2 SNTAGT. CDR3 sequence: CASSDAPGVGSPLHF. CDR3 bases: TGTGCCAGCAGTGATGCACCGGGGGTAGGCTCACCCCTCCACTTT.

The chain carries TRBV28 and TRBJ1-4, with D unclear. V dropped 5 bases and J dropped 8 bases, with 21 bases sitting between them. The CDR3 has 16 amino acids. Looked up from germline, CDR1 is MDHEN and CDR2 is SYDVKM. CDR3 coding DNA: TGTGCCAGCAGTCCCACCCGGCCCGAAGGCCAAGAAAAACTGTTTTTT. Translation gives CASSPTRPEGQEKLFF.

CDR3 DNA: TGTGCCAGCACCAGGACAGGGGGCAACTATGGCTACACCTTC. This codes for CASTRTGGNYGYTF. V and J are TRBV6-5 and TRBJ1-2; 11 positions match TRBD1. With 7 bases clipped from V and 2 bases from J, the junction kept 3 bases outside the gene matches. The germline CDR1 and CDR2 sequences are MNHEY and SVGAGI. This CDR3 has 14 amino acids.

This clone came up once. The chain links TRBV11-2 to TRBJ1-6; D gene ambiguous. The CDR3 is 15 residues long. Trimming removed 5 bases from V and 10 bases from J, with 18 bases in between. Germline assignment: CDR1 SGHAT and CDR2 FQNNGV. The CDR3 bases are TGTGCCAGCAGCGACCTCGGGCAGTTCTCATCACCCCTCCACTTT. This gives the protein CASSDLGQFSSPLHF.

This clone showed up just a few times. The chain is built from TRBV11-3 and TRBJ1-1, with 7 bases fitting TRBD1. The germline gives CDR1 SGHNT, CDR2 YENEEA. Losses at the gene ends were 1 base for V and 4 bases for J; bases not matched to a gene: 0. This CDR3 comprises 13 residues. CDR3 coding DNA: TGTGCCAGCAGCTTAGGGACAGGCACTGAAGCTTTCTTT. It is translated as CASSLGTGTEAFF. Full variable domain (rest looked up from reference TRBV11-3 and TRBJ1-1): EAGVVQSPRYKIIEKKQPVAFWCNPISGHNTLYWYLQNLGQGPELLIRYENEEAVDDSQLPKDRFSAERLKGVDSTLKIQPAELGDSAVYLCASSLGTGTEAFFGQGTRLTVV.